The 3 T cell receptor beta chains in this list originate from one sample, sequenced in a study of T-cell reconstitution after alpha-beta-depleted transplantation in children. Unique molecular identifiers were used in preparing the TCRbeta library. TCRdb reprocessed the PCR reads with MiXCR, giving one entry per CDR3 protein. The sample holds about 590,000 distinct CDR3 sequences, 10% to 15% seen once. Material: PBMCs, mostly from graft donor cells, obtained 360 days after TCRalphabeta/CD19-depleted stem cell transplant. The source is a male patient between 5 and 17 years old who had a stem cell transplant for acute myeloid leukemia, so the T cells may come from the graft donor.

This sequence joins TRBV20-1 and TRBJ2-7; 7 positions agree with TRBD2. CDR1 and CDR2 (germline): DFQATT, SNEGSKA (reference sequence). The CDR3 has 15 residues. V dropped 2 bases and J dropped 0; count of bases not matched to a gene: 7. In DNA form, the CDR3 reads TGCAGTGCTAGAAGGGCCGGCGGGGGCTCCTACGAGCAGTACTTC. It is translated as CSARRAGGGSYEQYF.

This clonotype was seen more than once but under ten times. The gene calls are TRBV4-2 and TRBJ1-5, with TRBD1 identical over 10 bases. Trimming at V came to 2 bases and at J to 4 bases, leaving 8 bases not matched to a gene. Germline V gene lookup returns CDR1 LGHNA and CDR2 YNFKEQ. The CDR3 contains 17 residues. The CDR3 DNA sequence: TGTGCCAGCAGCCAAACCGGGACAGGGGATCTTAATCAGCCCCAGCATTTT. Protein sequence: CASSQTGTGDLNQPQHF.

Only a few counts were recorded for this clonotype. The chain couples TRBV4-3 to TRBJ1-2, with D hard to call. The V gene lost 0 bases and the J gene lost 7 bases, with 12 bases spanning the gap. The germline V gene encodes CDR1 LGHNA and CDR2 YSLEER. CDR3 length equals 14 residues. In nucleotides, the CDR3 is TGCGCCAGCAGCCAAGAAAGAGGGTTTGGTGGCTACACCTTC. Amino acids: CASSQERGFGGYTF.